The 31 T cell receptor beta chains below all came from one sample that was sequenced in a study of graft-versus-host responses after intestinal transplantation. Repertoires were generated with immunoSEQ multiplex PCR, while TCRdb's copy carries only in-frame clones and drops some. The sample consists of tens of thousands of clones, 85% to 95% of them appearing once. These receptors are not linked to any known antigen. Sequenced here: unstimulated CD8+ T cells sorted from spleen or lymph node cells, sampled before intestinal transplant. These receptors originate from a human donor who received an intestinal transplant.

V usage is TRBV27 and J usage is TRBJ2-1, with 13 bases identical to TRBD2. Per germline, CDR1 MNHEY and CDR2 SMNVEV (reference sequence). Losses at the gene ends were 3 bases for V and 8 bases for J; bases not matched to a gene: 4. This CDR3 contains 15 residues. CDR3 nucleotides: TGTGCCAGCAGTTTCGGACTAGCGGGGGTGTATGAGCAGTTCTTC. Amino acids: CASSFGLAGVYEQFF.

The J gene is TRBJ1-2, the V gene TRBV6-1; 8 bases map to TRBD1. The V segment lost 7 bases and the J segment 1 base; nucleotides outside the gene matches: 5. Germline lookup yields CDR1 MNHNS and CDR2 SASEGT. The CDR3 length is 14 residues. CDR3 region: CASTPTGVNYGYTF. The CDR3 DNA reads TGTGCCAGCACTCCGACAGGGGTTAACTATGGCTACACCTTC.

V is TRBV9 and J is TRBJ2-1; D is ambiguous. Germline loops: CDR1 SGDLS, CDR2 YYNGEE. V lost 4 bases to trimming and J lost 9 bases, with 14 bases between them. This CDR3 comprises 13 residues. CDR3 region: CASSPSASVEQFF. The CDR3 nucleotides are TGTGCCAGCAGCCCTTCGGCTAGTGTTGAGCAGTTCTTC. Full variable domain (rest looked up from reference TRBV9 and TRBJ2-1): DSGVTQTPKHLITATGQRVTLRCSPRSGDLSVYWYQQSLDQGLQFLIQYYNGEERAKGNILERFSAQQFPDLHSELNLSSLELGDSALYFCASSPSASVEQFFGPGTRLTVL.

The CDR3 DNA sequence: TGTGCCAGCAGCTTAGGTCCCTCTACCTACGAGCAGTACTTC. Protein: CASSLGPSTYEQYF. The rearrangement links TRBV13 to TRBJ2-7; D is ambiguous. The CDR3 runs to 14 residues. V lost 0 bases to trimming and J lost 2 bases, with 8 bases between them. Per germline, CDR1 PRHDT and CDR2 FYEKMQ (reference sequence).

This chain links TRBV25-1 with TRBJ1-1, with TRBD1 matching 8 bases. The length of the CDR3 is 15 residues. The junction had 7 bases not matched to a gene; V was cut back by 2 bases and J by 5 bases. Germline V lookup: CDR1 MGHDK, CDR2 SYGVNS. CDR3 in DNA: TGTGCCAGCAGTGAAACAGGGGGGGGATGGACTGAAGCTTTCTTT. Translating gives CASSETGGGWTEAFF.

This chain connects TRBV27 to TRBJ2-5; 8 positions match TRBD2. V dropped 6 bases and J dropped 3; count of bases not matched to a gene: 9. In germline, CDR1 is MNHEY, CDR2 SMNVEV (reference sequence). The CDR3 contains 15 residues. CDR3 loop: CASRVAGTLEETQYF. The CDR3 DNA reads as TGTGCCAGCAGGGTAGCGGGAACGCTGGAAGAGACCCAGTACTTC.

Notes on this clone: Mismatch with germline at one junction end may stem from a read error. The rearrangement joins TRBV5-6 to TRBJ2-3, with D maybe TRBD2 (6 bases). The CDR3 sequence is 16 residues long. CDR1 and CDR2 (germline): SGHDT, YYEEEE. CDR3 loop: CAGSLAGRGSTDTQYF. The CDR3 coding sequence is TGTGCCGGCAGCTTGGCGGGGCGGGGAAGCACAGATACGCAGTATTTT.

The chain is built from TRBV7-9 and TRBJ2-7; 8 positions agree with TRBD1. The junction had 5 bases not matched to a gene; V was cut back by 6 bases and J by 4 bases. Germline V gene sequence: CDR1 SEHNR, CDR2 FQNEAQ (reference sequence). This CDR3 is built from 13 residues. The CDR3, as DNA: TGTGCCAGCAGGACAGGGGATGGTTACGAGCAGTACTTC. As protein: CASRTGDGYEQYF.

Here the CDR3 reads CASKDGGTEAFF. DNA of the CDR3: TGTGCCAGCAAAGACGGGGGGACTGAAGCTTTCTTT. The V call is TRBV9, the J call TRBJ1-1, with D tentatively TRBD1 (5 bases). The CDR3 is made up of 12 amino acids. CDR1 and CDR2 from the germline V gene are SGDLS and YYNGEE. V was clipped by 6 bases and J by 5 bases, with 11 bases between them.

This chain connects TRBV4-2 to TRBJ2-7; 10 bases line up with TRBD2. Losses at the gene ends were 2 bases for V and 0 bases for J; bases not matched to a gene: 1. This CDR3 comprises 15 residues. Germline V gene data show CDR1 as LGHNA and CDR2 as YNFKEQ. As DNA, the CDR3 is TGTGCCAGCAGCCAACCTAGCGGGAGCTCCTACGAGCAGTACTTC. It yields the protein CASSQPSGSSYEQYF.

The chain links TRBV6-5 to TRBJ2-5; maybe TRBD2 (5 bases). In germline, CDR1 is MNHEY, CDR2 SVGAGI. The CDR3 length is 14 residues. The V end was cut by 8 bases, the J end by 3 bases, with 16 bases between. In nucleotides, the CDR3 is TGTGCCAGCGGAAGCGGCGGGTGGGAAGAGACCCAGTACTTC. Its protein product is CASGSGGWEETQYF.

The V gene is TRBV18, the J gene TRBJ2-2; 8 nucleotides align to TRBD1. The CDR3 length is 17 residues. V was pared by 3 bases and J by 4 bases, with 10 bases of the junction left unmatched. Germline values: CDR1 KGHSH, CDR2 LQKENI. CDR3 protein: CASSPHGQGFRTGELFF. The CDR3 DNA reads as TGTGCCAGCTCACCGCATGGACAGGGTTTCCGCACCGGGGAGCTGTTTTTT.

The chain employs TRBV6-5 and TRBJ2-2; possibly TRBD2 for D (5 bases). The CDR3 spans 12 residues. V was clipped by 11 bases and J by 3 bases, with 10 bases between them. Germline V gives CDR1 MNHEY, CDR2 SVGAGI. In DNA form, the CDR3 reads TGTGCCGGAATGGGAGACACCGGGGAGCTGTTTTTT. It codes for CAGMGDTGELFF.

This chain links TRBV19 with TRBJ1-6; D might be TRBD1 (5 bases). Germline V gene data show CDR1 as LNHDA and CDR2 as SQIVND (reference sequence). The CDR3 loop spans 13 amino acids. V lost 3 bases and J 6 bases, leaving 6 bases between the germline ends. CDR3 region: CASSIQGNSPLHF. The CDR3 DNA reads TGTGCCAGTAGTATCCAGGGTAATTCACCCCTCCACTTT.

V and J are TRBV2 and TRBJ1-5; D remains ambiguous. With 2 bases removed from V and 4 bases from J, the gap between germline ends came to 6 bases. Germline CDR1 SNHLY, CDR2 FYNNEI. The CDR3 sequence is 13 residues long. DNA of the CDR3: TGTGCCAGCAGTGAACCCCCAAATCAGCCCCAGCATTTT. The encoded protein is CASSEPPNQPQHF.

The chain employs TRBV7-9 and TRBJ2-7; 7 positions match TRBD2. Germline trimming cut 1 base from V and 4 bases from J; bases unmatched to any gene: 7. CDR1 is SEHNR, CDR2 FQNEAQ, per germline (reference sequence). The CDR3 is 15 residues long. The CDR3 loop reads CASSLGLWEGYEQYF. The CDR3 nucleotides are TGTGCCAGCAGCTTAGGGCTTTGGGAGGGATACGAGCAGTACTTC.

The rearrangement links TRBV19 to TRBJ1-6; D is undetermined. Trimming stripped 4 bases from V and 7 bases from J, with 8 bases between. The CDR3 runs to 13 residues. The germline V gene encodes CDR1 LNHDA and CDR2 SQIVND (reference sequence). The CDR3 DNA follows: TGTGCCAGTAGTACGAACGGGAATTCACCCCTCCACTTT. It yields the protein CASSTNGNSPLHF.

Concerning this clone itself: Germline is not matched at one junction end, which may reflect a read error. The V and J genes are TRBV7-2 and TRBJ2-5; 11 bases map to TRBD2. The J call is in doubt because the DNA end fits TRBJ2-7 better. The CDR3 is 14 residues long. Germline CDR1 reads SGHTA; CDR2 reads FQGNSA. Here the CDR3 reads CASSLAGGSYEQYF. The CDR3 nucleotides are TGTGCCAGCAGCCTAGCGGGGGGTTCCTACGAGCAGTACTTC.

The chain uses TRBV7-6 and TRBJ1-1; possibly TRBD1 for D (5 bases). CDR3 size: 14 residues. Germline loops: CDR1 SGHVS, CDR2 FNYEAQ. V gave up 5 bases and J gave up 1 base, with 11 bases separating them. As DNA, the CDR3 is TGTGCCAGCAGCCGGGGGAGGGGGAACACTGAAGCTTTCTTT. Translating it yields CASSRGRGNTEAFF.

The chain's CDR3 is CASSSGLAGPTDTQYF. Here the CDR3 DNA reads TGTGCCAGCAGCTCGGGACTAGCGGGGCCCACAGATACGCAGTATTTT. The chain links TRBV7-2 to TRBJ2-3; 13 nucleotides align to TRBD2. This CDR3 is built from 16 residues. V gave up 4 bases and J gave up 2 bases; unmatched junction bases: 3. Looked up from germline, CDR1 is SGHTA and CDR2 is FQGNSA.

This chain connects TRBV30 to TRBJ2-7, with D possibly matching TRBD2 (5 bases). CDR3 size: 10 residues. CDR1 is GTSNPN and CDR2 is SVGIG in the germline V gene (reference sequence). Trimming left V 2 bases short and J 11 bases short, with 10 bases between. The CDR3 DNA is TGTGCCTGGAGTAATTGTAGCGAGTACTTC. Translating it yields CAWSNCSEYF.

The chain joins TRBV4-2 to TRBJ2-1; 7 nucleotides line up with TRBD1. Looked up from germline, CDR1 is LGHNA and CDR2 is YNFKEQ. The CDR3 is made up of 17 amino acids. V lost 1 base and J lost 7; bases outside the gene matches: 13. The DNA of the CDR3 is TGTGCCAGCAGCCAAGGACTGCGAGACAGGGCTTGGAATGAGCAGTTCTTC. It encodes CASSQGLRDRAWNEQFF.

This chain links TRBV7-9 with TRBJ1-3, with 8 bases that match TRBD1. The CDR3 has 18 residues. Germline loops: CDR1 SEHNR, CDR2 FQNEAQ (reference sequence). The trim removed 5 bases at V and 1 base at J, leaving 13 bases unmatched. CDR3 in amino acids: CASSHNPGTGASGNTIYF. The CDR3, as DNA: TGTGCCAGCAGCCACAACCCCGGGACAGGAGCGTCTGGAAACACCATATATTTT.

The gene calls are TRBV6-5 and TRBJ1-6; 7 bases match TRBD1. CDR1 is MNHEY, CDR2 SVGAGI, per germline. CDR3 length equals 15 residues. V shed 5 bases, J shed 3 bases, and the junction held 4 bases outside the gene matches. CDR3 loop: CASSDWTGYNSPLHF. The CDR3 region has the DNA TGTGCCAGCAGTGACTGGACAGGCTATAATTCACCCCTCCACTTT.

This sequence joins TRBV19 and TRBJ2-7; D gene uncertain. From germline, CDR1 is LNHDA and CDR2 SQIVND (reference sequence). This CDR3 is 14 amino acids long. V was cut by 3 bases and J by 2 bases, with 11 bases left in between. The CDR3 region has the DNA TGTGCCAGTAGTATTTCTCCAGGTCCCTACGAGCAGTACTTC. Its protein is CASSISPGPYEQYF.

This rearrangement joins TRBV21-1 to TRBJ1-2. TRBV21-1 is given as a pseudogene. The CDR3 extends over 10 amino acids. The CDR3 protein is CASSHGGYTF. As DNA, the CDR3 is TGTGCCAGCAGCCACGGGGGCTACACCTTC.

V and J are TRBV4-1 and TRBJ1-4, with a tentative D call TRBD1 (5 bases). The V gene's germline CDR1 is MGHRA and CDR2 YSYEKL. There are 18 residues in the CDR3. Trimming removed 1 base at V and 7 bases at J, with 22 bases between. This CDR3 is CASSQVAGHSGSGEKLFF. Written as DNA, the CDR3 is TGCGCCAGCAGCCAAGTAGCCGGACACAGTGGATCAGGTGAAAAACTGTTTTTT.

This rearrangement joins TRBV5-1 to TRBJ1-1, with D possibly matching TRBD1 (5 bases). Trimming left V 4 bases short and J 1 base short, with 17 bases between. The CDR3 has 16 amino acids. CDR1 is SGHRS, CDR2 YFSETQ, per germline. CDR3 residues: CASSEVAREANTEAFF. CDR3 bases: TGCGCCAGCAGCGAGGTCGCCAGGGAAGCGAACACTGAAGCTTTCTTT.

The rearrangement links TRBV7-7 to TRBJ2-1; TRBD2 agrees at 9 bases. Trimming cost V 5 bases and J 1 base; bases outside gene matches: 3. The CDR3 runs 15 residues. Germline CDR1 reads SSHAT; CDR2 reads FNYEAQ (reference sequence). The CDR3 sequence: CASSPGLASYNEQFF. In nucleotides, the CDR3 is TGTGCCAGCAGCCCCGGACTAGCGTCCTACAATGAGCAGTTCTTC.

This chain joins TRBV30 and TRBJ1-1; 11 nucleotides align to TRBD1. The V gene's germline CDR1 is GTSNPN and CDR2 SVGIG (reference sequence). The V and J ends lost 0 bases and 5 bases, in that order; junction bases with no gene match: 2. This CDR3 contains 14 residues. CDR3 coding DNA: TGTGCCTGGAGTGTCGGGACAGGGGGGACTGAAGCTTTCTTT. This translates into CAWSVGTGGTEAFF.

CDR3 residues: CASSIWFRGVNEQFF. CDR3 sequence (DNA): TGTGCCAGTAGTATATGGTTTCGGGGTGTAAATGAGCAGTTCTTC. The rearrangement uses TRBV19 and TRBJ2-1; possibly TRBD2 for D (5 bases). V was shortened by 2 bases and J by 7 bases, with 15 bases between the two germline ends. The CDR3 runs 15 residues. In germline, CDR1 is LNHDA, CDR2 SQIVND (reference sequence).